This T cell receptor beta chain was identified during a study of T-cell reconstitution after alpha-beta-depleted transplantation in children. Study-level results: Expanded clones from the graft, numbering several hundred, reportedly supplied alpha-beta T cells about two months after transplant. Newly produced T cells mostly accounted for T-cell counts and diversity one year post-transplant. There were some patients whose high TCRbeta diversity at day 60 came from surviving recipient T cells and thymic progenitors.

Details on this clonotype: Its antigen is not known.

Unique molecular identifiers were built into the TCRbeta library. TCRdb re-derived calls from the PCR reads in MiXCR, one entry per CDR3 protein. The data show roughly 490,000 distinct CDR3 sequences, around 10% seen once. This specimen consisted of PBMCs, mostly from graft donor cells, obtained 180 days after TCRalphabeta/CD19-depleted stem cell transplant. This clonotype originated in a female patient aged 2 to 10 who had a stem cell transplant for aplastic anemia, so the T cells may come from the graft donor.

This chain's CDR3 is CASSVLPSPLRSSGANVLTF. CDR3 in DNA: TGTGCCAGCAGCGTCCTCCCATCCCCCCTTCGAAGCTCTGGGGCCAACGTCCTGACTTTC. The chain employs TRBV9 and TRBJ2-6; D gene unclear. Trimming shortened V by 2 bases and J by 0 bases, and 21 bases separated the two germline ends. The CDR3 contains 20 residues. Germline V CDR1 and CDR2: SGDLS, YYNGEE.